Shown below are 10 T cell receptor beta chains from a single sample sequenced in a study of CD8 T cells in ankylosing spondylitis. One entry per CDR3 protein, called by TCRdb with MiXCR from the 5' RACE reads. The repertoire has a few hundred thousand distinct CDR3 sequences, approximately 24% of them found once; the top ten carry approximately 0.61%. The sample taken for sequencing was blood, either unsorted or a sorted T cell fraction (not recorded which). These receptors came from a male donor with ankylosing spondylitis or in good health (not recorded which).

The chain couples TRBV20-1 to TRBJ2-3; no clear D. Germline V lookup: CDR1 DFQATT, CDR2 SNEGSKA (reference sequence). This CDR3 is 15 amino acids long. Between the trimmed V and J ends, which lost 0 bases and 4 bases, there was a span of 14 bases. CDR3: CSARDQVPFPDTQYF. The DNA for the CDR3 is TGCAGTGCTAGAGATCAGGTGCCCTTCCCAGATACGCAGTATTTT.

This chain joins TRBV24-1 and TRBJ1-4; a possible D gene is TRBD1 (5 bases). The CDR3 extends over 14 amino acids. Germline assignment: CDR1 KGHDR and CDR2 SFDVKD. Trimming left V 5 bases short and J 6 bases short, with 12 bases between. CDR3 sequence reads: CATSVVKGYEKLFF. In DNA form, the CDR3 reads TGTGCCACCAGTGTTGTAAAGGGGTATGAAAAACTGTTTTTT.

This clonotype was recorded at least ten times. This chain connects TRBV15 to TRBJ2-5, with a tentative D call TRBD1 (5 bases). Germline V gene sequence: CDR1 LNHNV, CDR2 YYDKDF (reference sequence). V dropped 0 bases and J dropped 14 bases, with 13 bases sitting between them. This CDR3 spans 12 amino acids. This chain's CDR3 is CATSRDGWGKYF. The CDR3 region has the DNA TGTGCCACCAGCAGAGATGGTTGGGGCAAATACTTC.

V usage is TRBV11-2 and J usage is TRBJ2-1; 7 positions agree with TRBD2. The CDR3 is 18 amino acids. V was clipped by 2 bases and J by 9 bases; unmatched bases: 19. CDR1 and CDR2 from the germline V gene are SGHAT and FQNNGV. For the CDR3, the DNA is TGTGCCAGCAGCTTACGCCCAGCCGATGGCGGGGGTTACGGTGAGCAGTTCTTC. Its translation is CASSLRPADGGGYGEQFF.

The chain links TRBV4-1 to TRBJ2-1; D might be TRBD1 (5 bases). Germline V gives CDR1 MGHRA, CDR2 YSYEKL. Trimming removed 0 bases at V and 6 bases at J, with 15 bases between. The CDR3 spans 16 residues. CDR3 nucleotide sequence: TGCGCCAGCAGCCAAGAGGACACGCCGTCGGGCAATGAGCAGTTCTTC. Its protein product is CASSQEDTPSGNEQFF.

The chain recombines TRBV29-1 with TRBJ1-5; possibly TRBD1 for D (6 bases). Germline CDR1 SQVTM, CDR2 ANQGSEA. The CDR3 covers 13 residues. The V gene lost 5 bases and the J gene lost 0 bases, with 8 bases spanning the gap. The CDR3 bases are TGCAGCGTTCGGGACAATAGCAATCAGCCCCAGCATTTT. Its protein is CSVRDNSNQPQHF.

This clonotype was seen at least ten times. V is TRBV10-3 and J is TRBJ1-6, with D possibly being TRBD1 (6 bases). Germline V gives CDR1 ENHRY, CDR2 SYGVKD. The CDR3 loop spans 17 amino acids. V was clipped by 4 bases and J by 8 bases, with 21 bases between them. CDR3 sequence reads: CAISGSYFRGLDSPLHF. The CDR3 bases are TGTGCCATCAGTGGGTCCTACTTCAGGGGTTTAGATTCACCCCTCCACTTT.

This clonotype was observed many times. The chain combines TRBV7-9 with TRBJ1-5; D call uncertain. CDR1 is SEHNR, CDR2 FQNEAQ, per germline (reference sequence). The CDR3 is 13 residues long. V shed 3 bases and J shed 6 bases, with 9 bases lying between them. In DNA, the CDR3 is TGTGCCAGCAGCTTGACGGGAGGTCAGCCCCAGCATTTT. Protein sequence: CASSLTGGQPQHF.

The chain recombines TRBV6-6 with TRBJ2-3; the D gene could be TRBD1 or TRBD2 (5 bases each). Germline V gene sequence: CDR1 MNHNY, CDR2 SVGAGI (reference sequence). V lost 4 bases and J 11 bases, leaving 19 bases between the germline ends. The CDR3 extends over 14 amino acids. The CDR3 DNA sequence: TGTGCCAGCAGTTCCACCGGGACGGCCCCTGGGCAGTATTTT. This codes for CASSSTGTAPGQYF.

The V and J genes are TRBV4-2 and TRBJ2-7; tentatively, D is TRBD2 (7 bases). The CDR3 totals 15 residues. V lost 0 bases and J 0 bases, leaving 9 bases between the germline ends. The germline CDR1 and CDR2 sequences are LGHNA and YNFKEQ. This CDR3 is CASSQEGGASYEQYF. In DNA form, the CDR3 reads TGTGCCAGCAGCCAAGAGGGGGGGGCCTCCTACGAGCAGTACTTC.